These 8 T cell receptor beta chains were all obtained from the same sample, sequenced in a study of cytomegalovirus exposure and HLA in healthy donors. Use of 60 Vbeta and 13 Jbeta primers characterized the PCR. Measured with immunoSEQ multiplex PCR; TCRdb has only the in-frame clones, and not every one. The sample carries about 160,000 clones, more than 75% recorded once. Sequencing was done on a sample of PBMCs. Every receptor here comes from a girl aged 5-17 years in good health and CMV-seropositive.

The rearrangement joins TRBV6-6 to TRBJ1-2; D is undetermined. The CDR3 sequence is 13 residues long. Germline loops: CDR1 MNHNY, CDR2 SVGAGI (reference sequence). V was clipped by 7 bases and J by 2 bases, with 11 bases between them. The CDR3 spells CASNLDMNYGYTF. CDR3 bases: TGTGCCAGCAATTTAGACATGAACTATGGCTACACCTTC.

The chain carries TRBV5-1 and TRBJ2-7; D gene uncertain. This CDR3 is built from 16 residues. The V end lost 1 base, the J end lost 0 bases, and 14 bases lay between the germline ends. The germline V gene has CDR1 SGHRS and CDR2 YFSETQ. The CDR3 reads CASSLIVSASSYEQYF. The CDR3 DNA is TGCGCCAGCAGCTTGATCGTTTCCGCGAGCTCCTACGAGCAGTACTTC.

This chain connects TRBV28 to TRBJ2-7; TRBD2 agrees at 9 bases. Trimming at V came to 8 bases and at J to 0 bases, leaving 8 bases not matched to a gene. The CDR3 has 15 residues. Germline CDR1 MDHEN, CDR2 SYDVKM. The CDR3 here is CASRRLAGVSYEQYF. For the CDR3, the DNA is TGTGCCAGCCGTCGTTTAGCGGGAGTCTCCTACGAGCAGTACTTC.

The chain employs TRBV28 and TRBJ2-1, with a tentative D call TRBD1 (7 bases). Germline values: CDR1 MDHEN, CDR2 SYDVKM. Trimming pared 3 bases from V and 6 bases from J, leaving 21 bases between. The CDR3 runs 17 residues. In DNA, the CDR3 is TGTGCCAGCAGTTTGGGTCGAAGCCCCCAGGGGGGCAATGAGCAGTTCTTC. It is translated as CASSLGRSPQGGNEQFF.

The chain couples TRBV5-1 to TRBJ2-2, with D uncertain. Germline CDR1 is SGHRS and CDR2 is YFSETQ. V was clipped by 2 bases and J by 0 bases, with 26 bases between them. The CDR3 consists of 21 residues. The CDR3 reads CASSFPPAQRLGDANTGELFF. The CDR3 region has the DNA TGCGCCAGCAGCTTCCCACCCGCCCAGAGATTGGGCGACGCGAACACCGGGGAGCTGTTTTTT.

The chain uses TRBV27 and TRBJ1-1; possibly TRBD1 for D (5 bases). Germline V gene data show CDR1 as MNHEY and CDR2 as SMNVEV (reference sequence). Trimming removed 6 bases at V and 1 base at J, with 15 bases between. The CDR3 extends over 15 amino acids. CDR3 amino acids: CASRSSWGANTEAFF. The CDR3 DNA follows: TGTGCCAGCAGAAGTTCATGGGGCGCGAACACTGAAGCTTTCTTT.

This clone occurred once. The chain couples TRBV11-3 to TRBJ2-3; D not certain. Trimming left V 6 bases short and J 2 bases short, with 6 bases between. The CDR3 is 12 amino acids. Per germline, CDR1 SGHNT and CDR2 YENEEA. CDR3 region: CASSQSTDTQYF. CDR3 in DNA: TGTGCCAGCAGTCAGTCCACAGATACGCAGTATTTT. The variable domain in full, with the rest retrieved from reference TRBV11-3 and TRBJ2-3, is EAGVVQSPRYKIIEKKQPVAFWCNPISGHNTLYWYLQNLGQGPELLIRYENEEAVDDSQLPKDRFSAERLKGVDSTLKIQPAELGDSAVYLCASSQSTDTQYFGPGTRLTVL.

The CDR3 nucleotides are TGTGCCAGCCGGCAGACAGGGGGCACCTACAATGAGCAGTTCTTC. Translated: CASRQTGGTYNEQFF. This chain joins TRBV18 and TRBJ2-1; TRBD1 agrees at 10 bases. The CDR3 has 15 amino acids. V shed 8 bases, J shed 2 bases, and the junction held 6 bases outside the gene matches. CDR1 and CDR2 from the germline V gene are KGHSH and LQKENI.